The 29 T cell receptor beta chains below come from one sample, sequenced in a study of blood T cell repertoires in COVID-19. The protocol was immunoSEQ multiplex PCR, while the TCRdb copy is restricted to in-frame clones and leaves out a portion. The sample has under 200,000 clones; approximately 85% are singletons. Sequenced input: peripheral blood. Receptors were obtained from an elderly woman with acute or convalescent COVID-19.

The V call is TRBV29-1, the J call TRBJ1-3, with 7 bases that match TRBD1. Germline V gene lookup returns CDR1 SQVTM and CDR2 ANQGSEA. The CDR3 contains 17 residues. V lost 0 bases to trimming and J lost 3 bases; unmatched junction nucleotides: 11. The CDR3 nucleotides are TGCAGCGTTGAAGATTTCCAAAGGGGGCTCGGTGGAAACACCATATATTTT. Protein product: CSVEDFQRGLGGNTIYF.

The V and J genes are TRBV11-2 and TRBJ2-3; TRBD1 or TRBD2 may be the D gene (5 bases each). Between the trimmed V and J ends, which lost 5 bases and 3 bases, there was a span of 15 bases. Germline CDR1 reads SGHAT; CDR2 reads FQNNGV. CDR3 length equals 15 residues. The CDR3 sequence is CASSLAGLGTDTQYF. Here the CDR3 DNA reads TGTGCCAGCAGCCTAGCAGGGCTTGGTACAGATACGCAGTATTTT.

J is TRBJ1-2 and V is TRBV19; 9 positions agree with TRBD1. Per germline, CDR1 LNHDA and CDR2 SQIVND (reference sequence). The CDR3 runs to 19 residues. V was pared by 3 bases and J by 9 bases, with 23 bases of the junction left unmatched. The chain's CDR3 is CASSIRPGTGNIGPLRYTF. The CDR3 DNA follows: TGTGCCAGTAGTATTCGCCCTGGGACAGGGAACATAGGGCCTCTGCGCTACACCTTC. The full variable domain, in which reference TRBV19 and TRBJ1-2 provide the parts outside the CDR3, is DGGITQSPKYLFRKEGQNVTLSCEQNLNHDAMYWYRQDPGQGLRLIYYSQIVNDFQKGDIAEGYSVSREKKESFPLTVTSAQKNPTAFYLCASSIRPGTGNIGPLRYTFGSGTRLTVV.

V is TRBV7-9 and J is TRBJ1-2; D not resolved. Germline V CDR1 and CDR2: SEHNR, FQNEAQ (reference sequence). V was cut by 3 bases and J by 3 bases, with 20 bases left in between. The CDR3 contains 17 residues. CDR3 DNA: TGTGCCAGCAGCTTCTACCTTGACTTGGTATGGGACTATGGCTACACCTTC. This translates into CASSFYLDLVWDYGYTF.

J is TRBJ1-5 and V is TRBV20-1; a possible D gene is TRBD1 (5 bases). The germline V and J ends were trimmed by 3 bases and 5 bases, with 11 bases remaining between them. The CDR3 contains 13 residues. The germline gives CDR1 DFQATT, CDR2 SNEGSKA (reference sequence). The CDR3 is CSASQGGDQPQHF. In nucleotides, the CDR3 is TGCAGTGCTAGTCAGGGAGGGGATCAGCCCCAGCATTTT.

The chain has TRBV19 and TRBJ1-2; D is unresolved. This CDR3 contains 12 residues. V lost 8 bases and J lost 2, with 9 bases in between. Germline CDR1 and CDR2: LNHDA and SQIVND (reference sequence). The CDR3 bases are TGTGCCAGTTCCCCTCGGAACTATGGCTACACCTTC. Amino acids: CASSPRNYGYTF.

The chain joins TRBV7-6 to TRBJ2-4, with D tentatively TRBD2 (6 bases). Trimming stripped 1 base from V and 3 bases from J, with 13 bases between. CDR3 length: 16 amino acids. Germline lookup yields CDR1 SGHVS and CDR2 FNYEAQ. CDR3 amino acids: CASSLVSGVDKNIQYF. The CDR3 bases are TGTGCCAGCAGCTTAGTTTCGGGGGTGGACAAAAACATTCAGTACTTC.

The chain carries TRBV5-4 and TRBJ2-3; 12 nucleotides match TRBD2. The CDR3 is 17 amino acids. With V trimmed by 2 bases and J by 4 bases, 8 bases remained unmatched. The germline gives CDR1 SGHNT, CDR2 YYREEE (reference sequence). CDR3 nucleotide sequence: TGTGCCAGCAGCTTAGGGCTAGCGGGAGGGGCGGCAGATACGCAGTATTTT. Translated, it gives CASSLGLAGGAADTQYF. Combining the CDR3 with reference TRBV5-4 and TRBJ2-3 gives the whole variable domain ETGVTQSPTHLIKTRGQQVTLRCSSQSGHNTVSWYQQALGQGPQFIFQYYREEENGRGNFPPRFSGLQFPNYSSELNVNALELDDSALYLCASSLGLAGGAADTQYFGPGTRLTVL.

The chain carries TRBV6-2 or TRBV6-3 and TRBJ2-3; the match to TRBD1 covers 7 bases. The germline gives CDR1 MNHEY, CDR2 SVGEGT. J lost 4 bases, V lost 0 bases, and 10 bases had no gene match. The CDR3 is 17 residues long. The CDR3 is CASSYSTGMSLADTQYF. The CDR3 DNA sequence: TGTGCCAGCAGTTACTCGACAGGGATGAGTCTGGCAGATACGCAGTATTTT.

This chain connects TRBV2 to TRBJ2-2; 9 bases map to TRBD2. This CDR3 comprises 19 residues. Germline V gene lookup returns CDR1 SNHLY and CDR2 FYNNEI. Unmatched junction bases numbered 10, after V lost 2 bases and J lost 0 bases. CDR3 in amino acids: CASSEHRLAGPANTGELFF. DNA of the CDR3: TGTGCCAGCAGTGAACACCGGCTAGCGGGACCCGCGAACACCGGGGAGCTGTTTTTT.

This clone has only one observation. This chain connects TRBV11-1 to TRBJ1-6; TRBD1 agrees at 7 bases. This CDR3 is 14 amino acids long. Trimming at V came to 5 bases and at J to 10 bases, leaving 8 bases not matched to a gene. Germline-derived CDR1 and CDR2 are SGHAT and FQDESV (reference sequence). The DNA for the CDR3 is TGTGCCAGCAGCCGACAGGGATCGGACTCACCCCTCCACTTT. As protein: CASSRQGSDSPLHF.

The gene calls are TRBV28 and TRBJ1-5, with TRBD1 matching 8 bases. The germline V gene encodes CDR1 MDHEN and CDR2 SYDVKM. With 10 bases clipped from V and 7 bases from J, the junction kept 9 bases outside the gene matches. The CDR3 loop spans 13 amino acids. The CDR3, as DNA: TGTGCCACCAACAGGGGGGGCGGCCAGCCCCAGCATTTT. This gives the protein CATNRGGGQPQHF.

The chain links TRBV18 to TRBJ1-1; 8 nucleotides agree with TRBD1. The CDR3 is 16 residues long. Per the germline V gene, CDR1 is KGHSH and CDR2 is LQKENI. The J segment lost 4 bases and the V segment lost 5 bases, leaving 12 bases of the junction unmatched. CDR3 residues: CASSLQGAQRVTEAFF. The CDR3 DNA is TGTGCCAGCTCATTGCAGGGGGCGCAGAGGGTCACTGAAGCTTTCTTT.

The chain is built from TRBV18 and TRBJ2-7; possibly TRBD1 for D (5 bases). The CDR3 has 14 amino acids. Germline V gene lookup returns CDR1 KGHSH and CDR2 LQKENI. Trimming removed 2 bases from V and 1 base from J, with 9 bases in between. CDR3 nucleotide sequence: TGTGCCAGCTCACCAAGCCAGGGTTCCTACGAGCAGTACTTC. Its protein product is CASSPSQGSYEQYF.

This chain connects TRBV6-2 or TRBV6-3 to TRBJ2-7, with 7 bases identical to TRBD1. The germline gives CDR1 MNHEY, CDR2 SVGEGT. V trimming: 6 bases; J trimming: 4 bases; junction bases outside the gene matches: 6. The CDR3 length is 13 residues. The CDR3 DNA is TGTGCCAGCAGCCACAGGGGCAGTTACGAGCAGTACTTC. The encoded protein is CASSHRGSYEQYF.

V usage is TRBV7-9 and J usage is TRBJ1-1; D gene ambiguous. The germline V and J ends were trimmed by 3 bases and 1 base, with 9 bases remaining between them. The CDR3 is made up of 14 amino acids. CDR1 and CDR2 from the germline V gene are SEHNR and FQNEAQ (reference sequence). CDR3 sequence: CASSFGLTNTEAFF. CDR3 in DNA: TGTGCCAGCAGCTTCGGACTAACGAACACTGAAGCTTTCTTT. Looking up the rest from reference TRBV7-9 and TRBJ1-1 gives the full variable domain: DTGVSQNPRHKITKRGQNVTFRCDPISEHNRLYWYRQTLGQGPEFLTYFQNEAQLEKSRLLSDRFSAERPKGSFSTLEIQRTEQGDSAMYLCASSFGLTNTEAFFGQGTRLTVV.

The J gene is TRBJ2-7, the V gene TRBV5-5, with D perhaps matching TRBD2 (6 bases). Germline CDR1 SGHKS, CDR2 YYEKEE (reference sequence). The CDR3 length is 17 residues. Trimming removed 2 bases from V and 2 bases from J, with 20 bases in between. The CDR3: CASSLKPAGGLTYEQYF. The CDR3 DNA reads TGTGCCAGCAGCTTAAAACCGGCCGGGGGTCTTACCTACGAGCAGTACTTC.

This sequence joins TRBV7-2 and TRBJ2-7; D not certain. The CDR3 is 16 amino acids. Germline assignment: CDR1 SGHTA and CDR2 FQGNSA. Trimming stripped 2 bases from V and 3 bases from J, with 17 bases between. CDR3: CASSLSVGAANYEQYF. Written as DNA, the CDR3 is TGTGCCAGCAGCTTATCTGTCGGCGCGGCGAACTACGAGCAGTACTTC. Drawing the rest from reference TRBV7-2 and TRBJ2-7, the complete variable domain is GAGVSQSPSNKVTEKGKDVELRCDPISGHTALYWYRQSLGQGLEFLIYFQGNSAPDKSGLPSDRFSAERTGGSVSTLTIQRTQQEDSAVYLCASSLSVGAANYEQYFGPGTRLTVT.

This chain links TRBV19 with TRBJ2-3, with 9 bases lining up with TRBD1. J gave up 3 bases and V 9 bases, and 10 bases lay outside the gene matches. Germline V gene data show CDR1 as LNHDA and CDR2 as SQIVND (reference sequence). The CDR3 loop spans 15 amino acids. The chain's CDR3 is CASSDRGSETDTQYF. For the CDR3, the DNA is TGTGCCAGCAGTGACAGGGGGAGTGAAACAGATACGCAGTATTTT.

This chain connects TRBV3-1 (or the pseudogene TRBV3-2) to TRBJ1-4; maybe TRBD1 (6 bases). This CDR3 region has 14 residues. The V end lost 1 base, the J end lost 6 bases, and 9 bases lay between the germline ends. Germline-derived CDR1 and CDR2 are LGHDT and YNNKEL (reference sequence). The CDR3 is CASSQARTDEKLFF. CDR3 sequence (DNA): TGTGCCAGCAGCCAAGCAAGGACAGATGAAAAACTGTTTTTT.

The rearrangement uses TRBV2 and TRBJ2-1, with 7 bases matching TRBD2. Germline V gene sequence: CDR1 SNHLY, CDR2 FYNNEI. This CDR3 is built from 13 residues. Trimming at V came to 7 bases and at J to 7 bases, leaving 7 bases not matched to a gene. This chain's CDR3 is CASMTGGWNEQFF. CDR3 coding DNA: TGTGCCAGCATGACGGGAGGATGGAATGAGCAGTTCTTC.

This chain joins TRBV2 and TRBJ1-1; maybe TRBD1 (5 bases). This CDR3 comprises 12 residues. Trimming left V 3 bases short and J 7 bases short, with 9 bases between. The germline gives CDR1 SNHLY, CDR2 FYNNEI. CDR3 protein: CASSEGPGEAFF. CDR3 DNA: TGTGCCAGCAGTGAGGGGCCGGGTGAAGCTTTCTTT.

V and J are TRBV5-1 and TRBJ2-7, with D possibly TRBD1 on 6 matching bases. V gave up 4 bases and J gave up 2 bases, with 16 bases separating them. This CDR3 contains 15 residues. CDR1 and CDR2 from the germline V gene are SGHRS and YFSETQ. The CDR3 loop reads CASSHTRDTAYEQYF. The CDR3 DNA reads TGCGCCAGCAGCCATACTCGGGACACAGCCTACGAGCAGTACTTC. The variable domain in full, completed from reference TRBV5-1 and TRBJ2-7, reads KAGVTQTPRYLIKTRGQQVTLSCSPISGHRSVSWYQQTPGQGLQFLFEYFSETQRNKGNFPGRFSGRQFSNSRSEMNVSTLELGDSALYLCASSHTRDTAYEQYFGPGTRLTVT.

The J gene is TRBJ2-6, the V gene TRBV11-2; 9 bases match TRBD1. The V segment lost 3 bases and the J segment 13 bases; nucleotides outside the gene matches: 10. From germline, CDR1 is SGHAT and CDR2 FQNNGV. The CDR3 is 15 residues long. The CDR3 spells CASSFHRGRPLVLTF. CDR3 DNA: TGTGCCAGCAGCTTCCACAGGGGGCGGCCTTTGGTCCTGACTTTC.

The chain has TRBV5-3 and TRBJ2-5; D gene ambiguous. TRBV5-3 qualifies as an ORF whose function is uncertain. The CDR3 is made up of 14 amino acids. The ends were cut back, 3 bases at V and 3 bases at J, with 12 bases in the middle. CDR3 sequence: CARSSPGGEETQYF. The CDR3 DNA reads TGTGCCAGAAGCTCCCCGGGTGGAGAAGAGACCCAGTACTTC.

This chain connects TRBV18 to TRBJ1-2; the match to TRBD1 covers 7 bases. V trimming: 3 bases; J trimming: 4 bases; junction bases outside the gene matches: 17. From germline, CDR1 is KGHSH and CDR2 LQKENI. There are 18 residues in the CDR3. The CDR3 loop is CASSPFIATGKRVYGYTF. The CDR3 DNA is TGTGCCAGCTCACCGTTTATCGCGACAGGGAAAAGAGTCTATGGCTACACCTTC.

The rearrangement uses TRBV10-3 and TRBJ1-6, with no clear D. The ends were cut back, 4 bases at V and 7 bases at J, with 11 bases in the middle. In germline, CDR1 is ENHRY, CDR2 SYGVKD. This CDR3 contains 14 residues. As DNA, the CDR3 is TGTGCCATCAGTGCAACAGCCACAAATTCACCCCTCCACTTT. Amino acid sequence: CAISATATNSPLHF.

This chain joins TRBV7-8 and TRBJ1-2, with unresolved D. CDR3 length equals 15 residues. V lost 1 base and J lost 0, with 9 bases in between. Germline V gene sequence: CDR1 SGHVS, CDR2 FQNEAQ. CDR3 amino acids: CASSLVATANYGYTF. As DNA, the CDR3 is TGTGCCAGCAGCTTAGTGGCCACAGCTAACTATGGCTACACCTTC.

The chain couples TRBV5-1 to TRBJ2-5; 8 bases are a match to TRBD2. There are 16 residues in the CDR3. The germline V gene has CDR1 SGHRS and CDR2 YFSETQ. V was clipped by 0 bases and J by 4 bases; unmatched bases: 8. CDR3 in DNA: TGCGCCAGCAGCTTGGCGGAGCGGGGGACCGGAGAGACCCAGTACTTC. Encoded protein: CASSLAERGTGETQYF.